This TCR beta chain stems from a study of radiation and T cells in renal cell carcinoma (TCRdb year 2020). Context from the whole study: In total, roughly 53 samples underwent TCR beta sequencing: around 25 tumors plus 27 peripheral blood samples. In the approximately 49 samples combined, roughly 4.4 million unique CDR3 nucleotide sequences were found, encoding 3,000,000 or so unique CDR3 amino acid sequences.

What the research found in general, with its limitations: Compared with control tumors, irradiated tumors had a greater number of dominant CDR3 motifs, and these motifs made up a bigger portion of the repertoire. Intratumoral heterogeneity went uncaptured because the only tumor material available was small regions of about 1 g. In blood, the top tumor clonotypes increased from baseline to 2 weeks after radiation and then shrank by 4 weeks, which suggests a temporary expansion of tumor-resident clones. Because pretreatment tumor biopsies were not available, the baseline intratumoral presence of clonotypes could not be determined. With a single-armed trial design, the study had no way to address how radiation dose or scheduling affects the TCR repertoire. Compared with controls, irradiated tumors had higher TCR clonality, as the top 100 clonotypes made up an average of approximately 50% of the repertoire, versus roughly 40% in nephrectomy-only tumors.

Interpreted using the paper, the time point label stands for: tumor resected at nephrectomy. What this sample's treatment or condition label stands for: 15 Gy SBRT to primary tumor, nephrectomy 4 weeks later. The samples were obtained from a clinical trial, where primary renal cell carcinomas were treated with 15 Gy stereotactic body radiation therapy and then removed by nephrectomy 4 weeks afterward. All patients had renal cell carcinoma with clear cell pathology. The tumors were dissociated mechanically, digested with collagenase/hyaluronidase at 37 degrees C, processed in gentleMACS C tubes, and kept in liquid nitrogen. Genomic DNA for TCR sequencing was prepared using the QIAamp DNA Blood Mini Kit (Qiagen). Only samples passing all quality control checks were included in the analyses. The germline V gene gives CDR1 as SGDLS and CDR2 as YYNGEE. V is cut back by 2 bases and J by 0 bases, with 4 bases in the junction unmatched. Spanning cysteine to phenylalanine, the CDR3 consists of 17 amino acids. Only the CDR3 portion is preserved as DNA: 51 bases, with reading frame beginning at the first base.

TCR beta libraries were generated from genomic DNA with the immunoSEQ kit, following the manufacturer's recommendations. To prepare libraries, a first multiplex PCR with proprietary primers was run, followed by a second PCR that added unique barcodes, and a bead cleanup was done after each round. Each sample batch included a kit-provided positive control reaction and a negative control reaction. The final libraries were assessed on an Agilent 4200 TapeStation D1000 ScreenTape, pooled by volume, and quantified by qPCR. Sequencing ran on an Illumina NextSeq500 with a MidOutput 150-cycle cartridge, using 156 Read1 and 15 Index1 cycles with kit custom primers. The pooled library was loaded at 0.75 to 1 pM, and about 19% PhiX control was spiked in. The authors' analysis ran thus. Vendor-processed data were analyzed in R, with a clonotype defined as all T cells sharing the same CDR3 nucleotide sequence. For clone abundance analyses, frequencies were normalized to the 10,000 most abundant clones in each sample. Public T cell clones, which averaged fewer than five per sample, were removed prior to analysis. ImmunoMap was used for dominant motif analysis with the PAM10 matrix, a gap penalty of 30, and a homology threshold of 0.3, and any motif reaching a cumulative frequency of at least 0.01 was considered dominant. Tumor-enriched and baseline blood-enriched clonotypes were defined by at least a 32-fold difference in abundance between compartments. The Baroni-Urbani and Buser coefficient was used to measure tumor-blood repertoire similarity, and groups were compared with two-tailed Wilcoxon tests in R. TCRdb mirrors the immuneACCESS table, restricted to in-frame sequences. Some clones are absent from its copies; in checked studies, under half trace to an unresolved V gene, and the reason for the others is unknown. The V and J calls and clone size come from that table; D and trimming were worked out from the DNA. The sample has about 13,000 clones on record, roughly a third of them singletons. The ten most abundant clones make up roughly 15% of the sample.

Note on this clone: Its recognized antigen is unknown. The sample holds no much larger clone one base away, and base qualities are not on file.

This receptor was taken from a man aged 60 to 69 with renal cell carcinoma. The sequence is built from TRBV9 and TRBJ2-3, with TRBD2 identical over 12 junction bases. Specimen: tumor tissue, collected from a patient whose treatment included radiotherapy and nephrectomy. The nucleotide sequence is TGTGCCAGCAGCGTGGGCGGACTAGCGGGGAGCACAGATACGCAGTATTTT. This translates into CASSVGGLAGSTDTQYF.